Included here is one T cell receptor (beta chain) sequence, with context. What it binds is unknown. This sample stems from a study of human T cells and chemical hapten exposure. Study observations and caveats: The donor cohort had alopecia, so its immune response may not match that of healthy people. Patch test score was positively correlated with the counts of PT1 expanded TCRs. Significantly more large CDR3 similarity clusters were formed by expanded TCRs than by controls.

TCRdb passed the RACE reads through MiXCR, listing each CDR3 protein once. In the table there are a few hundred thousand distinct CDR3 sequences, around 5.5% of which are singletons. Time point indicated: pre-sensitization, week 0. The treatment here: therapeutic diphenylcyclopropenone sensitization with weekly scalp DPC. From whole blood left unfractionated, total RNA was extracted. This specimen consisted of whole blood, obtained in connection with sensitization to the hapten diphenylcyclopropenone (DPC). The receptor was derived from a woman under 30 with alopecia areata. Some clones in this sample may be carry-over from other donors' samples.

This chain's CDR3 is CASSETIGQGAGGTEAFF. CDR3 nucleotide sequence: TGTGCCAGCAGTGAGACGATAGGACAGGGGGCAGGTGGCACTGAAGCTTTCTTT. The chain recombines TRBV6-1 with TRBJ1-1; 11 bases fit TRBD1. Germline V lookup: CDR1 MNHNS, CDR2 SASEGT. This CDR3 has 18 amino acids. V lost 3 bases, J lost 4 bases, and 13 bases stayed unmatched.